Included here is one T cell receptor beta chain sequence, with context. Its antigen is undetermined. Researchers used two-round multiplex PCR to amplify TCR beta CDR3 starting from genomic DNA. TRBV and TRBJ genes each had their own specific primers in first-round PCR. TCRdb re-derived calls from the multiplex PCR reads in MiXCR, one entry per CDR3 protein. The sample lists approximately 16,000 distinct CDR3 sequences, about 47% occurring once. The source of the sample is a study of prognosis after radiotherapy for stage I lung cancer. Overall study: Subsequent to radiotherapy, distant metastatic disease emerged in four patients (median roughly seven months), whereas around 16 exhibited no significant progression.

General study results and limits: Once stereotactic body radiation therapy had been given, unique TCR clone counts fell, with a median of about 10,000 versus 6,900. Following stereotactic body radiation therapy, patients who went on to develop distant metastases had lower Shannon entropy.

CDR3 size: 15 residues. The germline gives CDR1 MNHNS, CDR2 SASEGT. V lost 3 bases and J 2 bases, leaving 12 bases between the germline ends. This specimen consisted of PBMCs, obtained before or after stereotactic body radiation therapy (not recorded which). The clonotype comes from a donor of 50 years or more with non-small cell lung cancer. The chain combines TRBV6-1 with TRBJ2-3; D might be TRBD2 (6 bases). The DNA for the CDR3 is TGTGCCAGCAGTGATGAGGGACTCCTCACAGATACGCAGTATTTT. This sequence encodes CASSDEGLLTDTQYF.